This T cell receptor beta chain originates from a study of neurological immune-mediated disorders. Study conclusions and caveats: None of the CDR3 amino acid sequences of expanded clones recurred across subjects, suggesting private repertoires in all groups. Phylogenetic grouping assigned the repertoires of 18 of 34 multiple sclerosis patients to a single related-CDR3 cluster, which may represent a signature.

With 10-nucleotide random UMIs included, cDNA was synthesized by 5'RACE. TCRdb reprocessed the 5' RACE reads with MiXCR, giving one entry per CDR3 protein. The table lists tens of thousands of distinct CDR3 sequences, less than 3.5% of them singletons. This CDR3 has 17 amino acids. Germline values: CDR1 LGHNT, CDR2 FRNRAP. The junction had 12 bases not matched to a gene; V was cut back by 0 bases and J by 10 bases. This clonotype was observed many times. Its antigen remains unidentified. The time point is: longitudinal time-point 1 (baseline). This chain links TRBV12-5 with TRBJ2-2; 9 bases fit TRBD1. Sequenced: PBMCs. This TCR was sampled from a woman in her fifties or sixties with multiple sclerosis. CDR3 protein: CASGLVQVQGQGVELFF. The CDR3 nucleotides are TGTGCTAGTGGTTTGGTCCAGGTCCAGGGACAGGGTGTGGAGCTGTTTTTT.